This T cell receptor beta chain was profiled in a study of T cell changes during pregnancy in multiple sclerosis. TCRdb's copy holds only in-frame clones and misses some; the assay was immunoSEQ multiplex PCR. The profile shows fewer than 50,000 clones, about 92% of them singletons. V lost 1 base and J lost 6, with 12 bases in between. The germline gives CDR1 MNHEY, CDR2 SVGAGI. The CDR3 runs 14 residues. This rearrangement joins TRBV6-5 to TRBJ1-2, with D perhaps matching TRBD1 (6 bases). The sequences come from CD8+ T cells from peripheral blood mononuclear cells, collected in the third trimester of pregnancy. This TCR derives from a female donor with multiple sclerosis, enrolled in a pregnancy study. The CDR3 DNA reads TGTGCCAGCAGTTACTACGCAGGGGATAATGGCTACACCTTC. Translating gives CASSYYAGDNGYTF.